The rows below give T cell receptor beta chains drawn from one sample of a study of blood T cell repertoires in COVID-19. Clones were read by immunoSEQ multiplex PCR, and TCRdb kept only the in-frame ones, dropping some. This sample has approximately 170,000 clones, with approximately 86% found just once. Specimen: peripheral blood. The receptors stem from a man aged 25-45 years with acute or convalescent COVID-19. The CDR3 runs from the conserved cysteine through the conserved F or W. The order of the fields is D gene, J gene, clone size, V gene, CDR3 DNA, CDR3 protein. The D gene is left open where the match is weak. Clone size is shown for a subset of rows, as once, few, many or a class of expanded clone.

D: TRBD1; J: TRBJ1-1; size: .; V: TRBV2; DNA: TGTGCCCTGATGACAGGGGTTGGCCCTGAAGCTTTCTTT; CDR3: CALMTGVGPEAFF
D: TRBD1; J: TRBJ2-2; size: .; V: TRBV7-2; DNA: TGTGCCAGCAGGGTAGCAGGGGGCCCCGGGGAGCTGTTTTTT; CDR3: CASRVAGGPGELFF
D: .; J: TRBJ1-1; size: .; V: TRBV10-1; DNA: TGCGCCAGCAGTTTAGGTGGGGGCAAAGCTTTCTTT; CDR3: CASSLGGGKAFF
D: TRBD2; J: TRBJ2-5; size: .; V: TRBV19; DNA: TGTGCCAGTAGTTTCTCCGGGACTAGCGTTGATGGGACCCAGTACTTC; CDR3: CASSFSGTSVDGTQYF
D: .; J: TRBJ2-5; size: .; V: TRBV19; DNA: TGTGCCAGTAGTATAGCTCTGGCAGAGACCCAGTACTTC; CDR3: CASSIALAETQYF
D: .; J: TRBJ1-4; size: .; V: TRBV7-9; DNA: TGTGCCAGCAGCTCACAGGGAAGGACTAATGAAAAACTGTTTTTT; CDR3: CASSSQGRTNEKLFF
D: TRBD2; J: TRBJ2-2; size: .; V: TRBV5-1; DNA: TGCGCCAGCAGCTGGACTAGCGGGGGGAGCACCGGGGAGCTGTTTTTT; CDR3: CASSWTSGGSTGELFF
D: TRBD1; J: TRBJ1-4; size: .; V: TRBV6-5; DNA: TGTGCCAGCAGTTCAGACAGGGTTAATGAAAAACTGTTTTTT; CDR3: CASSSDRVNEKLFF
D: .; J: TRBJ1-2; size: .; V: TRBV9; DNA: TGTGCCAGCAGCGTACAGGGCGCCGGCTACACCTTC; CDR3: CASSVQGAGYTF
D: .; J: TRBJ2-7; size: few; V: TRBV5-5; DNA: TGTGCCAGCAGCAAACAGGGATCCCTCTACGAGCAGTACTTC; CDR3: CASSKQGSLYEQYF
D: .; J: TRBJ1-3; size: .; V: TRBV5-8; DNA: TGTGCCAGCAGCTTGGAAGGGGATGGAAACACCATATATTTT; CDR3: CASSLEGDGNTIYF
D: TRBD1; J: TRBJ2-2; size: .; V: TRBV9; DNA: TGTGCCAGCAGCGGAGGGACAGGGGGTGATTTATATATCACCGGGGAGCTGTTTTTT; CDR3: CASSGGTGGDLYITGELFF
D: TRBD1; J: TRBJ2-3; size: once; V: TRBV27; DNA: TGTGCCAGCAGCCAGACAGGGTATAGGGATACGCAGTATTTT; CDR3: CASSQTGYRDTQYF
D: TRBD1; J: TRBJ1-5; size: .; V: TRBV19; DNA: TGTGCCAGTAGTATAGACAGGGGGAATCAGCCCCAGCATTTT; CDR3: CASSIDRGNQPQHF
D: .; J: TRBJ1-2; size: .; V: TRBV19; DNA: TGTGCCAGTAGTACCCGACGGTCCGGAGATGGCTACACCTTC; CDR3: CASSTRRSGDGYTF
D: TRBD2; J: TRBJ2-3; size: .; V: TRBV5-5; DNA: TGTGCCAGCAGCTCAGCCCGGGGGGGAAGTAGAGAACTAGATACGCAGTATTTT; CDR3: CASSSARGGSRELDTQYF
D: .; J: TRBJ1-4; size: .; V: TRBV7-2; DNA: TGTGCCAGCAGCTTAGTAACAACAACTAATGAAAAACTGTTTTTT; CDR3: CASSLVTTTNEKLFF
D: .; J: TRBJ2-5; size: .; V: TRBV4-1; DNA: TGCGCCAGTGCAGGGGTTGGAGAGACCCAGTACTTC; CDR3: CASAGVGETQYF
D: .; J: TRBJ1-1; size: .; V: TRBV4-2; DNA: TGTGCCAGCAGCCAAGAAGGTCGGGGAGTTTTCTTT; CDR3: CASSQEGRGVFF
D: .; J: TRBJ2-5; size: once; V: TRBV2; DNA: TGTGCCAGCAGTGAGTGGTTTGGGCTAGCGAGTCAAGAGACCCAGTACTTC; CDR3: CASSEWFGLASQETQYF
D: .; J: TRBJ2-1; size: .; V: TRBV7-9; DNA: TGTGCCAGCAGCAAGGACTGGGTCTCCTACAATGAGCAGTTCTTC; CDR3: CASSKDWVSYNEQFF
D: .; J: TRBJ2-4; size: .; V: TRBV10-3; DNA: TGTGCCACGGCTTCAGTGGACAGTTGGAACATTCAGTACTTC; CDR3: CATASVDSWNIQYF
D: .; J: TRBJ2-7; size: .; V: TRBV4-2; DNA: TGTGCCAGCAGCCCCGCGATGTATGCCGAGCAGTACTTC; CDR3: CASSPAMYAEQYF
D: .; J: TRBJ2-3; size: .; V: TRBV5-4; DNA: TGTGCCAGCAGCTTTTCGACTCAACCCACAGATACGCAGTATTTT; CDR3: CASSFSTQPTDTQYF
D: TRBD1; J: TRBJ2-2; size: .; V: TRBV6-5; DNA: TGTGCCAGCAGTCCGGACAGGGGTTATACCGGGGAGCTGTTTTTT; CDR3: CASSPDRGYTGELFF
D: TRBD2; J: TRBJ2-3; size: .; V: TRBV7-9; DNA: TGTGCCAGCACCTACGGAGCGGGAGGGCCGAGGGGCACAGATACGCAGTATTTT; CDR3: CASTYGAGGPRGTDTQYF
D: .; J: TRBJ1-3; size: few; V: TRBV19; DNA: TGTGCCAGTAGTATAGGCACAGGGCCTGGAAACACCATATATTTT; CDR3: CASSIGTGPGNTIYF
D: .; J: TRBJ1-2; size: .; V: TRBV30; DNA: TGTGCCTGCCACATGGGCTCTGGCTACACCTTC; CDR3: CACHMGSGYTF
D: .; J: TRBJ2-7; size: few; V: TRBV6-5; DNA: TGTGCCAGCAGTTACTGGTCTAAACCTAGCGAGCAGTACTTC; CDR3: CASSYWSKPSEQYF
D: .; J: TRBJ1-2; size: .; V: TRBV28; DNA: TGTGCCAGCAGTTCCCCGGGTCCCTCGAGGTATGGCTACACCTTC; CDR3: CASSSPGPSRYGYTF
D: .; J: TRBJ1-1; size: .; V: TRBV10-3; DNA: TGTGCCATCAGACAGGTTCAATCGGAAGCTTTCTTT; CDR3: CAIRQVQSEAFF
D: .; J: TRBJ1-5; size: .; V: TRBV29-1; DNA: TGCAGCGTTCAGGGTGGAGGCAATCAGCCCCAGCATTTT; CDR3: CSVQGGGNQPQHF
D: TRBD1; J: TRBJ2-1; size: .; V: TRBV24-1; DNA: TGTGCCACCCGGGACAGGGCGAGCGATGAGCAGTTCTTC; CDR3: CATRDRASDEQFF
D: TRBD2; J: TRBJ2-1; size: .; V: TRBV5-4; DNA: TGTGCCAGCAGCAGCGGGACTAGCGGGAGACTTAATGAGCAGTTCTTC; CDR3: CASSSGTSGRLNEQFF
D: TRBD2; J: TRBJ2-3; size: .; V: TRBV7-3; DNA: TGTGCCAGCAGGTTTGGCGGGGGGGCCACAGATACGCAGTATTTT; CDR3: CASRFGGGATDTQYF
D: .; J: TRBJ1-6; size: once; V: TRBV5-1; DNA: TGCGCCAGCAGCTTGGATGGGGGGAATTCACCCCTCCACTTT; CDR3: CASSLDGGNSPLHF
D: .; J: TRBJ1-5; size: .; V: TRBV3-1/TRBV3-2; DNA: TGTGCCAGCAGCCAAAGTGGGCATCAGCCCCAGCATTTT; CDR3: CASSQSGHQPQHF
D: .; J: TRBJ1-1; size: .; V: TRBV28; DNA: TGTGCCAGTCAAACGATCTACAGGTTATTGAACACTGAAGCTTTCTTT; CDR3: CASQTIYRLLNTEAFF
D: .; J: TRBJ1-2; size: .; V: TRBV12-3/TRBV12-4; DNA: TGTGCCAGCACCCCCGAACTGAACTATGGCTACACCTTC; CDR3: CASTPELNYGYTF
D: TRBD2; J: TRBJ2-2; size: .; V: TRBV28; DNA: TGTGCCAGCAGTTTCGGACTAGCGGGGACCGGGGAGCTGTTTTTT; CDR3: CASSFGLAGTGELFF
D: TRBD1; J: TRBJ1-4; size: .; V: TRBV6-5; DNA: TGTGCCAGCAGTCCCGGGGACAGCACTAATGAAAAACTGTTTTTT; CDR3: CASSPGDSTNEKLFF
D: TRBD1; J: TRBJ1-5; size: .; V: TRBV28; DNA: TGTGCCAGCAGTTTACTGACAGGGTCGGGTCAGCCCCAGCATTTT; CDR3: CASSLLTGSGQPQHF
D: .; J: TRBJ1-1; size: .; V: TRBV28; DNA: TGTGCCAGCAGTTGGGGGCGGACTGAAGCTTTCTTT; CDR3: CASSWGRTEAFF
D: TRBD1; J: TRBJ1-5; size: .; V: TRBV28; DNA: TGTGCCAGCAGTGGACAGGACCGCAATCAGCCCCAGCATTTT; CDR3: CASSGQDRNQPQHF
D: TRBD1; J: TRBJ1-2; size: .; V: TRBV29-1; DNA: TGCAGCGTTGTTGACAGGGGCTACCTTGGCTACACCTTC; CDR3: CSVVDRGYLGYTF
D: .; J: TRBJ1-1; size: .; V: TRBV19; DNA: TGTGCCAGTATCAATTCGGGATGGGGCACTGAAGCTTTCTTT; CDR3: CASINSGWGTEAFF